This T cell receptor (beta chain) was retrieved from a study of blood T cells in healthy people across ages. Study-wide points: Compared with aged donors, long-lived donors showed fewer expanded clones, suggesting selection.

A second PCR, run for about 6 to 11 cycles, used a sample-barcoded 5' primer plus a J-beta primer mix. Each CDR3 protein gets one entry after TCRdb re-called the 5' RACE reads with MiXCR. The data hold some 750,000 distinct CDR3 sequences, with approximately 22% observed a single time. There were at least 6 micrograms of total RNA extracted from every sample. On this clonotype itself: Its target is unknown.

The CDR3 runs 13 residues. With 4 bases removed from V and 8 bases from J, the gap between germline ends came to 11 bases. CDR1 and CDR2 from the germline V gene are LGHDT and YNNKEL (reference sequence). The sequenced material came from blood. The TCR was taken from a man between 65 and 85 years old in good health. The genes are TRBV3-1 and TRBJ1-4; D not resolved. CDR3 amino acids: CASSLDVEEKLFF. The CDR3 DNA is TGTGCCAGCAGCCTGGACGTCGAGGAAAAACTGTTTTTT.